The rows below give T cell receptor beta chains drawn from one sample of a study of blood T cell repertoires in COVID-19. This table comes from immunoSEQ multiplex PCR, and its TCRdb copy is limited to in-frame clones, with some not included. Of 160,000 or so clones listed, around 89% are singletons. Sequenced: peripheral blood. The receptors originated from a woman between 40 and 55 years old with acute or convalescent COVID-19. The CDR3 runs from the conserved cysteine through the conserved F or W. Fields, in order: V gene, D gene, clone size, J gene, CDR3 protein, CDR3 DNA. D genes are given only for firm matches. For some rows the clone size is stated as once, few or many, or as a class when expanded; others skip it.

V gene: TRBV7-2; D gene: TRBD2; clone size: -; J gene: TRBJ2-7; CDR3 protein: CASSLVASGRGYEQYF; CDR3 DNA: TGTGCCAGCAGCTTAGTGGCTAGCGGGAGAGGATACGAGCAGTACTTC
V gene: TRBV21-1; D gene: -; clone size: once; J gene: TRBJ2-7; CDR3 protein: CASSKGTGTSGRYYEQYF; CDR3 DNA: TGTGCCAGCAGCAAAGGAACGGGGACTAGCGGGAGGTACTACGAGCAGTACTTC
V gene: TRBV2; D gene: TRBD1; clone size: -; J gene: TRBJ1-3; CDR3 protein: CASGRQGVAGNTIYF; CDR3 DNA: TGTGCCAGCGGAAGACAGGGGGTAGCTGGAAACACCATATATTTT
V gene: TRBV18; D gene: TRBD1; clone size: -; J gene: TRBJ2-1; CDR3 protein: CASSPGTGYDLEQFF; CDR3 DNA: TGTGCCAGCTCACCAGGGACAGGGTATGATCTTGAGCAGTTCTTC
V gene: TRBV11-2; D gene: -; clone size: -; J gene: TRBJ2-7; CDR3 protein: CASSLEGRTVNYEQYF; CDR3 DNA: TGTGCCAGCAGCTTAGAGGGGAGGACGGTCAACTACGAGCAGTACTTC
V gene: TRBV7-2; D gene: -; clone size: -; J gene: TRBJ2-3; CDR3 protein: CASSSGPGVNTQYF; CDR3 DNA: TGTGCCAGCAGCTCAGGTCCGGGAGTGAACACGCAGTATTTT
V gene: TRBV9; D gene: TRBD1; clone size: -; J gene: TRBJ1-2; CDR3 protein: CASSTSWDSGGLDYGYTF; CDR3 DNA: TGTGCCAGCAGCACTAGCTGGGACAGTGGTGGACTGGACTATGGCTACACCTTC
V gene: TRBV19; D gene: TRBD1; clone size: -; J gene: TRBJ2-5; CDR3 protein: CASSPGQGKQETQYF; CDR3 DNA: TGTGCCAGTAGTCCGGGACAGGGAAAACAAGAGACCCAGTACTTC
V gene: TRBV5-1; D gene: TRBD1; clone size: -; J gene: TRBJ1-6; CDR3 protein: CASSLVGTGQGSPLHF; CDR3 DNA: TGCGCCAGCAGCTTGGTGGGGACAGGTCAGGGTTCACCCCTCCACTTT
V gene: TRBV7-2; D gene: TRBD2; clone size: few; J gene: TRBJ2-7; CDR3 protein: CASSLDPSGTSYEQYF; CDR3 DNA: TGTGCCAGCAGCTTAGACCCTAGCGGGACCTCCTACGAGCAGTACTTC
V gene: TRBV11-2; D gene: TRBD1; clone size: -; J gene: TRBJ1-4; CDR3 protein: CASSLDRGLMEKLFF; CDR3 DNA: TGTGCCAGCAGCCTGGACAGGGGGCTTATGGAAAAACTGTTTTTT
V gene: TRBV7-9; D gene: TRBD1; clone size: -; J gene: TRBJ2-6; CDR3 protein: CASSRQGSVGANVLTF; CDR3 DNA: TGTGCCAGCAGTAGACAGGGATCAGTTGGGGCCAACGTCCTGACTTTC
V gene: TRBV4-1; D gene: -; clone size: -; J gene: TRBJ1-2; CDR3 protein: CASSQQNYGYTF; CDR3 DNA: TGCGCCAGCAGCCAACAAAATTATGGCTACACCTTC
V gene: TRBV4-1; D gene: TRBD1; clone size: once; J gene: TRBJ2-7; CDR3 protein: CASSQDRFNRGHEQYF; CDR3 DNA: TGCGCCAGCAGCCAAGACCGATTTAACAGGGGCCACGAGCAGTACTTC
V gene: TRBV10-3; D gene: TRBD2; clone size: once; J gene: TRBJ2-7; CDR3 protein: CAVATSGISYEQYF; CDR3 DNA: TGTGCCGTAGCGACTAGCGGAATTTCCTACGAGCAGTACTTC
V gene: TRBV2; D gene: TRBD2; clone size: -; J gene: TRBJ2-1; CDR3 protein: CASSEGSGGASNEQFF; CDR3 DNA: TGTGCCAGCAGTGAAGGGAGCGGGGGGGCTTCGAATGAGCAGTTCTTC
V gene: TRBV30; D gene: TRBD2; clone size: few; J gene: TRBJ2-7; CDR3 protein: CAWSVTSGRGYEQYF; CDR3 DNA: TGTGCCTGGAGTGTGACTAGCGGGAGAGGTTACGAGCAGTACTTC
V gene: TRBV4-1; D gene: -; clone size: -; J gene: TRBJ1-4; CDR3 protein: CASTLTPGDPREKLFF; CDR3 DNA: TGCGCCAGCACCCTTACTCCGGGGGACCCGAGGGAAAAACTGTTTTTT
V gene: TRBV7-9; D gene: TRBD2; clone size: -; J gene: TRBJ2-7; CDR3 protein: CASSPSGGGPEQYF; CDR3 DNA: TGTGCCAGCAGCCCCTCTGGGGGAGGGCCCGAGCAGTACTTC
V gene: TRBV21-1; D gene: -; clone size: once; J gene: TRBJ1-1; CDR3 protein: CASSKEDRENTEAFF; CDR3 DNA: TGTGCCAGCAGCAAAGAGGACAGGGAGAACACTGAAGCTTTCTTT